This TCR beta chain was observed in a study of blood T cells in healthy people across ages (dated by TCRdb to the mid-2010s). About the study as a whole: Template switching captured roughly one uniquely barcoded TCR beta cDNA molecule per two T cells in model experiments. Donors were grouped into four age groups: young (average roughly 17 years), middle-aged (39), aged (about 60) and long-lived (less than 85). Using deep sequencing normalized with unique cDNA molecular identifiers, the study measured how TCR beta repertoire diversity changes with age. Using the same blood draw, the study looked at two additional independent replicas of 1 million unique cDNA reads for two donors, one aged 18 to 30 and the other aged 80 or older. To avoid experimental bias, donors of different ages were spread randomly across the sequencing lanes. What the research found in general, with its limitations: Observed TCR beta diversity correlated strongly with the percentage of naive T cells measured by flow cytometry. Compared with the aged group, more naive CD4+ T cells, fewer expanded clones and increased TCR diversity were shown by the long-lived group, suggesting age selection. Bulk unsorted PBMC profiling prevented conclusive comparison of naive and antigen-experienced compartments. The CMV infection status of donors was not known, potentially confounding age-related changes in expanded clonotypes. As age increased, observed TCR beta diversity per million T cells dropped in a roughly linear way, and a significant reduction was already evident by age about 40. Estimates of total diversity from one million sequenced T cells were regarded as lower bounds and underestimates.

This clonotype was found many times. Its antigen has not been determined. Per-base quality was not reported, and no clone a single base away is much larger than it. The method behind the library was 5' RACE. TCRdb records Illumina HiSeq 2500 as the sequencer. A second PCR of roughly 7 to 11 cycles was performed with a sample-barcoded 5' primer and a J-beta primer mix. A template-switch 5' adaptor carrying 12 random nucleotides introduced a unique molecular identifier onto each TCR beta cDNA molecule. Each sample yielded at least 2.5 million CDR3-containing paired-end reads. The Mint cDNA synthesis kit, primed by a TRBC-specific oligonucleotide, was used to synthesize first-strand cDNA from all RNA. Following uracil-DNA glycosylase treatment, all cDNA underwent a first 18-cycle PCR with the universal primers M1SS and BC2_uni_R. In the authors' own workflow: Each sample was normalized by randomly selecting 1 million high-quality reads, each carrying a distinct molecular identifier. Reads sharing molecular identifiers were discarded rather than binned into consensus sequences. MiTCR, run with a Q25 quality threshold and the strictest error-elimination algorithm, handled CDR3 identification, clonotype clustering and error correction. A nonparametric unseen species model with Euler transformation was used to estimate a lower bound on total TCR beta diversity. TCRdb cleaned the public reads at Q25 with fastp, built clones with MiXCR and kept in-frame beta chains. Rows matching on CDR3 protein sequence are summarized as one entry with the most common DNA and genes. None of the V and J calls come from the authors' own analysis; TCRdb made them. Recorded for this sample are about 1.7 million distinct CDR3 sequences; 28% of them occurred a single time. The ten biggest clones cover about 7.7% of the sample.

After removal of 3 bases from V and 2 bases from J, the junction retains 5 bases not matched to a gene. Spanning cysteine to phenylalanine, the CDR3 consists of 15 amino acids. The retained sequence is limited to the CDR3, 45 bases, with the frame set at the first base. Systemically healthy Caucasian individuals from Russia, 39 in total and aged about 6 to 95 years, were included as donors. Each donor gave 9.5 to 10 milliliters of peripheral blood, drawn into EDTA-treated Vacutainer tubes. Ficoll-Paque density-gradient centrifugation was used to isolate PBMCs, with at least 6 million per sample. Total RNA, at least 5 micrograms per sample, was extracted from PBMCs with Trizol reagent. For every donor, flow cytometry on a PBMC aliquot measured the percentage of naive CD45RAhigh/CD27high T cells.

The specimen sequenced was blood. The sequence links TRBV12-3 or TRBV12-4 to TRBJ2-7; 9 middle bases align to TRBD1. The sequence was obtained from a woman aged 25 to 39 in good health. DNA sequence: TGTGCCAGCAGTTTCGGGACAGGGCGGGCCTACGAGCAGTACTTC. It encodes CASSFGTGRAYEQYF.